This entry lists 3 T cell receptor beta chains sequenced from one sample in a study of T cell changes during pregnancy in multiple sclerosis. The assay was immunoSEQ multiplex PCR, and TCRdb's table has in-frame clones only and misses some. There are about 79,000 clones in the sample; 85% to 95% occur only once, and around 0.75% lies in the top ten. This specimen was peripheral blood, taken in the second trimester of pregnancy. The receptor source for this set is a female donor in good health, enrolled as a control in a pregnancy study.

The CDR3 reads CASSYSSSAAYEQYF. CDR3 in DNA: TGTGCCAGCAGTTACTCTAGTAGTGCGGCGTACGAGCAGTACTTC. V gene TRBV6-6 combines with J gene TRBJ2-7; D uncertain. The CDR3 totals 15 residues. V lost 0 bases to trimming and J lost 4 bases, with 13 bases between them. Germline V gives CDR1 MNHNY, CDR2 SVGAGI (reference sequence).

This clone has just one count. The rearrangement joins TRBV30 to TRBJ2-3, with 8 nucleotides matching TRBD1. Germline CDR1 reads GTSNPN; CDR2 reads SVGIG (reference sequence). This CDR3 is 15 amino acids long. Losses at the gene ends were 4 bases for V and 3 bases for J; bases not matched to a gene: 9. As DNA, the CDR3 is TGTGCCTGGACGACAGGGGTTGGGTCGACAGATACGCAGTATTTT. Protein: CAWTTGVGSTDTQYF.

The chain is built from TRBV5-1 and TRBJ1-1; D remains ambiguous. Trimming left V 4 bases short and J 1 base short, with 8 bases between. The length of the CDR3 is 13 residues. In germline, CDR1 is SGHRS, CDR2 YFSETQ. CDR3 sequence (DNA): TGCGCCAGCAGCCCGGAGGGGAACACTGAAGCTTTCTTT. Its translation: CASSPEGNTEAFF.